Detailed here is one T cell receptor (beta chain). Its specificity is unknown. One junction end does not reproduce the germline sequence, and a read error may be involved. Germline V CDR1 and CDR2: SGHVS, FNYEAQ. The CDR3 loop spans 15 amino acids. Time point meaning: newly diagnosed GD, antithyroid drugs for less than 3 months. RNA isolated from PBMCs was used to make the TCR library. These data come from a study of regulatory T cells in long-lasting Graves disease. Study observations and caveats: With a small sample size, accuracy may have been reduced.

The TCR beta library used iRepertoire HTBI primers with Arm-PCR amplification of CDR3. TCRdb redid the calling of the multiplex PCR reads with MiXCR, one entry per CDR3 protein. The repertoire holds about 470,000 distinct CDR3 sequences, with 15% as singletons. These data are also associated with another study on T cells in Graves' hyperthyroidism and ophthalmopathy. That source notes: Diagnostic decisions used clinical symptoms, serum thyroxine and TRAb, thyroid ultrasound and orbital computed tomography. A 13 V-J model separated ophthalmopathy from stable hyperthyroidism.

This TCR derives from a woman between 25 and 40 years old with Graves disease. Sequencing used peripheral blood mononuclear cells (PBMCs), obtained at new diagnosis, from a patient treated with antithyroid drugs. This chain connects TRBV7-6 to TRBJ2-1; D not certain. DNA for the CDR3: TGTGCCAGCAGCTTAGGGCAAAGCTCCTACAATGAGCACTTCTTC. This codes for CASSLGQSSYNEHFF.